The clone carrying this T cell receptor (beta chain) has a handful of counts. This entry comes from a study of cytomegalovirus exposure and HLA in healthy donors. PCR amplification relied on 60 Vbeta primers (plus 13 Jbeta primers). Using immunoSEQ multiplex PCR, the repertoire was profiled, and TCRdb retains in-frame clones only, with some absent. The sample records approximately 170,000 clones, 60% to 80% being singletons. The sequencing input was PBMCs. The clonotype comes from a male donor in good health and CMV-seronegative.

Written as DNA, the CDR3 is TGTGCCAGCTCACCCTCATTCGGCCGAGACAGGGAATATGGCTACACCTTC. This translates into CASSPSFGRDREYGYTF. This sequence joins TRBV18 and TRBJ1-2; TRBD1 matches 7 bases. The germline V gene has CDR1 KGHSH and CDR2 LQKENI. V lost 3 bases to trimming and J lost 5 bases; unmatched junction nucleotides: 15. CDR3 length equals 17 residues.